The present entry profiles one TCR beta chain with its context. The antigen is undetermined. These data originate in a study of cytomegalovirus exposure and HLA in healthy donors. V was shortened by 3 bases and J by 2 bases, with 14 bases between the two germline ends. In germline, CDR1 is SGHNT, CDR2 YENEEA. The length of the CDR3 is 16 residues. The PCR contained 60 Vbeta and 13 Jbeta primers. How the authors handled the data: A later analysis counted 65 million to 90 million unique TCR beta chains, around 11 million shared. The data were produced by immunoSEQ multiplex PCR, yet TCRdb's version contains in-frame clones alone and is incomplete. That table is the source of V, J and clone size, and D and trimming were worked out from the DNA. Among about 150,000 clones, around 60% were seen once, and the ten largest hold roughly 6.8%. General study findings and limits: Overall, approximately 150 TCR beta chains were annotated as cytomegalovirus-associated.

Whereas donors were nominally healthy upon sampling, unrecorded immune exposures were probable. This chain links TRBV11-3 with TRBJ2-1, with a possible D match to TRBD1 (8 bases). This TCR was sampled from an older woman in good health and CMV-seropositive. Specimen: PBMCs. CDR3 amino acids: CASSLNRGGAYNEQFF. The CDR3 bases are TGTGCCAGCAGCTTGAACAGGGGGGGAGCCTACAATGAGCAGTTCTTC. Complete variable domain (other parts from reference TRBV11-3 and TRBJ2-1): EAGVVQSPRYKIIEKKQPVAFWCNPISGHNTLYWYLQNLGQGPELLIRYENEEAVDDSQLPKDRFSAERLKGVDSTLKIQPAELGDSAVYLCASSLNRGGAYNEQFFGPGTRLTVL.